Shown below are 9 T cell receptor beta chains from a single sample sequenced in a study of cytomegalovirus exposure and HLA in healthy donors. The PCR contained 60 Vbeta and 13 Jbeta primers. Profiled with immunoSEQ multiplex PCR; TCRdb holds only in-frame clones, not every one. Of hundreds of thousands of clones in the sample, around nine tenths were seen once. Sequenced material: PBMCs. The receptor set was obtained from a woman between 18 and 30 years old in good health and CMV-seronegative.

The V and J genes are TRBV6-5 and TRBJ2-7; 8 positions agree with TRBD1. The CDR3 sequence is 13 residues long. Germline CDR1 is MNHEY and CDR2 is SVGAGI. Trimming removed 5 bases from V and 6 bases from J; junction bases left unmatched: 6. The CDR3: CASSTGQGGEQYF. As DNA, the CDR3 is TGTGCCAGCAGTACTGGACAGGGCGGCGAGCAGTACTTC.

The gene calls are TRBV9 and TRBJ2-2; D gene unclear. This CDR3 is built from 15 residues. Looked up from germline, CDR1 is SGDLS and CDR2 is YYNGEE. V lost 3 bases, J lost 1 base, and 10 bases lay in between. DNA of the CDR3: TGTGCCAGCAGCGCCCTCTCGGGGAACACCGGGGAGCTGTTTTTT. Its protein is CASSALSGNTGELFF.

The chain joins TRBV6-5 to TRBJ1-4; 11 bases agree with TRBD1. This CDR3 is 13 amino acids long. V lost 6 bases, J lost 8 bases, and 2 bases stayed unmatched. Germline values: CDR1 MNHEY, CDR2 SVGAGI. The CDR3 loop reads CASRGQGGEKLFF. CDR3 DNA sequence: TGTGCCAGCAGGGGACAGGGGGGGGAAAAACTGTTTTTT.

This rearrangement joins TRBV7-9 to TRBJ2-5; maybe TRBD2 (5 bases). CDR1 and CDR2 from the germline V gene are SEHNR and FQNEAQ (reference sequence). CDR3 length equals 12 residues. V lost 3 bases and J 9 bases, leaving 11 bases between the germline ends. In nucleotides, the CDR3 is TGTGCCAGCAGCTTCGGACTGGAGGCCCAGTACTTC. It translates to CASSFGLEAQYF.

The CDR3 coding sequence is TGTGCCAGCAAAGGGTTGCGGGGGAGCGGCGGGGAGCTGTTTTTT. Amino acid sequence: CASKGLRGSGGELFF. This chain uses TRBV2 with TRBJ2-2; 7 bases map to TRBD2. This CDR3 spans 15 amino acids. V shed 7 bases and J 7 bases; nucleotides not matched to a gene: 12. Germline V gene data show CDR1 as SNHLY and CDR2 as FYNNEI.

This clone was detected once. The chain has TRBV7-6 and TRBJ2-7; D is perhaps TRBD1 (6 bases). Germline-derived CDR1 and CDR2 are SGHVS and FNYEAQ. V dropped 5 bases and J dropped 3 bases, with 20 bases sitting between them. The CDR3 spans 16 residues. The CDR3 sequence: CASSQGSAPRGYEQYF. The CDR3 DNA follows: TGTGCCAGCAGCCAGGGGTCAGCTCCGCGTGGCTACGAGCAGTACTTC.

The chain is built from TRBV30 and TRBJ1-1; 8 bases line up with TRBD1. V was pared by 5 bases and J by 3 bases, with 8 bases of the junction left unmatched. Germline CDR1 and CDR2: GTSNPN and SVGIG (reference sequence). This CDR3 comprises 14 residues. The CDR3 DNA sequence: TGTGCCTGGGGAGACAGGGGACTTGACACTGAAGCTTTCTTT. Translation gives CAWGDRGLDTEAFF.

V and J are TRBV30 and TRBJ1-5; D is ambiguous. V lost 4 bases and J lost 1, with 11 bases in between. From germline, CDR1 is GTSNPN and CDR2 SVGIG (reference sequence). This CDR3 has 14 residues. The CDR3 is CAWNTGLSNQPQHF. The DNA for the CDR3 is TGTGCCTGGAATACCGGTTTGAGCAATCAGCCCCAGCATTTT.

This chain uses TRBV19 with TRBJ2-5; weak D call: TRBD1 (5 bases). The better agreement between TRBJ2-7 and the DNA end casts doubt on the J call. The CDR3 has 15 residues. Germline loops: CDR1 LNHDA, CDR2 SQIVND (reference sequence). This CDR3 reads CASSKEQAITYEQYF. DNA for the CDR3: TGTGCCAGTAGTAAGGAACAGGCGATTACCTACGAGCAGTACTTC.